The sample holds many counts of the clone carrying this T cell receptor (beta chain). As yet, its antigen is unknown. The data were taken from a study of T cells after posttransplantation cyclophosphamide. Notes on the study in general: TRB clonality was highly associated with recipient CMV seropositivity and reactivation. Later post-transplant blood repertoires were often dominated by donor CD8+ memory clones. Tissue-infiltrating T cells from skin or gut overlapped little with blood T cells.

Peripheral blood was collected from the related graft donor on the marrow donation day. Measured with immunoSEQ multiplex PCR; TCRdb has only the in-frame clones, and not every one. Listed for the sample are 20,000 to 25,000 clones, none seen a single time. V was clipped by 3 bases and J by 3 bases; unmatched bases: 11. The CDR3 spans 17 residues. Germline CDR1 reads SGHTA; CDR2 reads FQGNSA. The sequence came from a woman aged 45 to 65 in good health, CMV-negative, and a related stem cell transplant donor. Material: PBMCs. This sequence joins TRBV7-2 and TRBJ2-7, with 10 bases lining up with TRBD2. The CDR3 DNA sequence: TGTGCCAGCAGCTTTCCAGGAACTAGCGGGATTTTCTACGAGCAGTACTTC. Protein product: CASSFPGTSGIFYEQYF.